One sample yielded the 19 T cell receptor beta chains listed below, sequenced in a study of T-cell memory formation after mild COVID-19 (dated by TCRdb to the early 2020s). The library was generated by 5' RACE. The data were produced on an Illumina NovaSeq 6000. In TCRdb, the public reads were trimmed at Q25 with fastp and aligned with MiXCR, with productive beta chains retained. Rows matching on CDR3 protein sequence are summarized as one entry with the most common DNA and genes. The sample contains about 260,000 distinct CDR3 sequences, around 16% of them found a single time. The ten largest clonotypes hold about a fifth of the sample. The sequencing input was PBMCs or a T cell subset sorted from them (not recorded which). The receptors stem from a man aged 18 to 29 who had mild COVID-19 (a few samples of this study predate the infection). The sample titles of this study are shuffled in the database, so cell type and time point are left out; the donor was told from shared clones.

The table lists this clonotype with a few counts. The V call is TRBV7-9, the J call TRBJ2-5; weak D call: TRBD2 (6 bases). Trimming removed 3 bases from V and 5 bases from J, with 19 bases in between. Germline CDR1 SEHNR, CDR2 FQNEAQ (reference sequence). The CDR3 is 16 residues long. CDR3 bases: TGTGCCAGCAGCTTGAAGGCTAGCGACTATTGGGAGACCCAGTACTTC. It translates to CASSLKASDYWETQYF.

This clonotype was observed many times. The V call is TRBV5-6, the J call TRBJ1-5; D uncertain. There are 14 residues in the CDR3. The ends were cut back, 0 bases at V and 0 bases at J, with 4 bases in the middle. CDR1 and CDR2 from the germline V gene are SGHDT and YYEEEE. CDR3 loop: CASSLDGSNQPQHF. CDR3 DNA sequence: TGTGCCAGCAGCTTGGACGGTAGCAATCAGCCCCAGCATTTT.

This chain connects TRBV7-9 to TRBJ2-5; D gene uncertain. CDR3 size: 14 residues. Trimming took 1 base from V and 4 from J, leaving 10 bases between them. Germline lookup yields CDR1 SEHNR and CDR2 FQNEAQ (reference sequence). In nucleotides, the CDR3 is TGTGCCAGCAGCTTAGACCCAGCTCCAGAGACCCAGTACTTC. Amino acids: CASSLDPAPETQYF.

This clonotype was seen at least ten times. This chain uses TRBV29-1 with TRBJ1-5, with D possibly being TRBD1 (5 bases). CDR3 length: 13 amino acids. Germline lookup yields CDR1 SQVTM and CDR2 ANQGSEA. Trimming took off 4 bases at V and 6 bases at J, with 13 bases between the two ends. The DNA of the CDR3 is TGCAGCGTTGGTGGGATTGGGGGTCAGCCCCAGCATTTT. Amino acids: CSVGGIGGQPQHF.

This clonotype was counted at least ten times. This chain joins TRBV20-1 and TRBJ2-3, with D maybe TRBD2 (6 bases). In germline, CDR1 is DFQATT, CDR2 SNEGSKA (reference sequence). Trimming took off 4 bases at V and 2 bases at J, with 7 bases between the two ends. This CDR3 has 12 amino acids. CDR3 bases: TGCAGTGCTACGGGGGACACAGATACGCAGTATTTT. Encoded protein: CSATGDTDTQYF.

This clonotype was found a few times. V and J are TRBV2 and TRBJ2-2; maybe TRBD2 (6 bases). CDR3 length: 15 amino acids. Germline CDR1 and CDR2: SNHLY and FYNNEI. Trimming left V 0 bases short and J 1 base short, with 6 bases between. CDR3 sequence (DNA): TGTGCCAGCAGTGAAGCCGGGGGGAACACCGGGGAGCTGTTTTTT. Translation gives CASSEAGGNTGELFF.

This chain connects TRBV6-5 to TRBJ1-3; maybe TRBD1 (5 bases). The V end lost 4 bases, the J end lost 4 bases, and 23 bases lay between the germline ends. The CDR3 is 18 residues long. Germline V gene data show CDR1 as MNHEY and CDR2 as SVGAGI. CDR3 bases: TGTGCCAGCAGTTCTACTAGCCTCTCGGGGCTCGAAGGAAACACCATATATTTT. Translating it yields CASSSTSLSGLEGNTIYF.

The sample holds one count of this clonotype. The chain carries TRBV3-2 and TRBJ1-1; the table's D call TRBD1 went unverified against the DNA. TRBV3-2 is a pseudogene locus. The CDR3 is made up of 15 amino acids. The CDR3, as DNA: TGTGCCAGCAGCTCGGGCCGGGGGGAGAACACTGAAGCTTTCTTT. It encodes CASSSGRGENTEAFF.

This sequence joins TRBV4-3 and TRBJ1-2, with D perhaps matching TRBD1 (5 bases). CDR3 length equals 16 residues. Germline V gene sequence: CDR1 LGHNA, CDR2 YSLEER. V lost 0 bases, J lost 7 bases, and 18 bases lay in between. The CDR3 nucleotides read TGCGCCAGCAGCCAAGATGGCCCCGGAGGGGCGGGTGGCTACACCTTC. Amino acid sequence: CASSQDGPGGAGGYTF.

A few counts support this clonotype. The chain links TRBV7-2 to TRBJ2-1; 8 nucleotides agree with TRBD2. The germline CDR1 and CDR2 sequences are SGHTA and FQGNSA. V shed 6 bases, J shed 2 bases, and the junction held 9 bases outside the gene matches. CDR3 length: 16 residues. CDR3 DNA: TGTGCCAGCAGTCCCAACAGAGCGGGGGCCTACAATGAGCAGTTCTTC. It translates to CASSPNRAGAYNEQFF.

This clonotype showed up just a few times. The chain employs TRBV7-2 and TRBJ2-2; D unresolved. This CDR3 has 14 residues. With 6 bases removed from V and 5 bases from J, the gap between germline ends came to 13 bases. Looked up from germline, CDR1 is SGHTA and CDR2 is FQGNSA. The CDR3 sequence: CASRVGLETGELFF. The CDR3 DNA reads TGTGCCAGCAGGGTAGGGTTGGAGACCGGGGAGCTGTTTTTT. The whole variable domain, remainder taken from reference TRBV7-2 and TRBJ2-2, is GAGVSQSPSNKVTEKGKDVELRCDPISGHTALYWYRQSLGQGLEFLIYFQGNSAPDKSGLPSDRFSAERTGGSVSTLTIQRTQQEDSAVYLCASRVGLETGELFFGEGSRLTVL.

The rearrangement links TRBV12-3 or TRBV12-4 to TRBJ1-1, with 8 bases aligning to TRBD1. The CDR3 spans 13 residues. V lost 8 bases to trimming and J lost 4 bases; unmatched junction nucleotides: 6. The DNA for the CDR3 is TGTGCCAGCGGTAGACAGGGGTTCACTGAAGCTTTCTTT. Amino acids: CASGRQGFTEAFF.

This clonotype was detected ten times or more. CDR3 residues: CSVPGQGAREQYF. In nucleotides, the CDR3 is TGCAGCGTACCGGGACAGGGGGCAAGGGAGCAGTACTTC. This chain joins TRBV29-1 and TRBJ2-7, with 12 positions matching TRBD1. Trimming at V came to 6 bases and at J to 7 bases, leaving 7 bases not matched to a gene. Germline V gives CDR1 SQVTM, CDR2 ANQGSEA. The CDR3 runs 13 residues.

This clonotype has ten or more counts. This chain uses TRBV5-1 with TRBJ2-7; D might be TRBD1 (5 bases). V was shortened by 5 bases and J by 7 bases, with 28 bases between the two germline ends. The germline CDR1 and CDR2 sequences are SGHRS and YFSETQ. This CDR3 is 17 amino acids long. CDR3 protein: CASRKYQGESTYTEQYF. The CDR3 nucleotides are TGCGCCAGCAGAAAATATCAGGGCGAGTCGACCTATACGGAGCAGTACTTC.

The chain has TRBV12-3 or TRBV12-4 and TRBJ2-7, with a possible D match to TRBD1 (5 bases). CDR3 length: 14 residues. Trimming shortened V by 7 bases and J by 1 base, and 14 bases separated the two germline ends. The CDR3, as DNA: TGTGCCAGCACCCTCCCCAGGGTGTCCTACGAGCAGTACTTC. Translating gives CASTLPRVSYEQYF.

This clonotype occurred a few times. The V gene is TRBV2, the J gene TRBJ2-3, with 7 bases fitting TRBD1. The V segment lost 2 bases and the J segment 8 bases; nucleotides outside the gene matches: 4. Germline values: CDR1 SNHLY, CDR2 FYNNEI. There are 13 residues in the CDR3. The DNA of the CDR3 is TGTGCCAGCAGTGAAAGGGGGCCCGCTACGCAGTATTTT. Amino acids: CASSERGPATQYF.

The genes are TRBV25-1 and TRBJ2-5; D may be TRBD2 (6 bases). The CDR3 has 14 residues. Germline CDR1 reads MGHDK; CDR2 reads SYGVNS. V was cut by 1 base and J by 3 bases, with 9 bases left in between. The DNA for the CDR3 is TGTGCCAGCAGTGAATGGCGGGAAAAAGAGACCCAGTACTTC. It codes for CASSEWREKETQYF.

The table lists this clonotype with a few counts. The rearrangement joins TRBV4-1 to TRBJ2-2; 10 bases are a match to TRBD2. The CDR3 runs to 16 residues. Germline V CDR1 and CDR2: MGHRA, YSYEKL. Losses at the gene ends were 3 bases for V and 5 bases for J; bases not matched to a gene: 6. The CDR3 DNA reads TGCGCCAGCAGCCAGAGGGGACTAGCGACGACCGGGGAGCTGTTTTTT. Its protein product is CASSQRGLATTGELFF.

This clonotype appeared a few times. The CDR3 region has the DNA TGTGCCAGCAGCTTAGTAGGAGGGGGCTACGAGCAGTACTTC. Translated, it gives CASSLVGGGYEQYF. The genes are TRBV11-2 and TRBJ2-7; perhaps D is TRBD1 or TRBD2 (6 bases each). V was clipped by 1 base and J by 3 bases, with 10 bases between them. CDR1 SGHAT and CDR2 FQNNGV come from the germline V gene. The CDR3 spans 14 residues.